This T cell receptor beta chain was captured in a study of cytomegalovirus exposure and HLA in healthy donors. Study information: The 95 to 150 validation repertoires used a platform that matched the one used for the 666 first-cohort repertoires, as a later analysis reported.

TCRdb keeps only in-frame clones here, not all; method: immunoSEQ multiplex PCR. Of more than 80,000 clones listed, about 96% are singletons. Points from the study as a whole: Specific recognition of CMV antigens was confirmed in vitro for three chains (all CMV-associated). The study listed around 150 cytomegalovirus-associated TCR beta chains. Some public TCRs appeared in many individuals, while most sequences were rare.

Note on this clone: The antigen is unknown.

V was shortened by 4 bases and J by 4 bases, with 7 bases between the two germline ends. This CDR3 comprises 12 residues. Germline V gene data show CDR1 as SNHLY and CDR2 as FYNNEI. Sequencing was done on a sample of PBMCs. This clonotype originated in a woman younger than 35 in good health and CMV-seronegative. The rearrangement uses TRBV2 and TRBJ1-1, with D maybe TRBD1 (5 bases). As DNA, the CDR3 is TGTGCCAGCAGTGTAAGGGGCACTGAAGCTTTCTTT. It yields the protein CASSVRGTEAFF.